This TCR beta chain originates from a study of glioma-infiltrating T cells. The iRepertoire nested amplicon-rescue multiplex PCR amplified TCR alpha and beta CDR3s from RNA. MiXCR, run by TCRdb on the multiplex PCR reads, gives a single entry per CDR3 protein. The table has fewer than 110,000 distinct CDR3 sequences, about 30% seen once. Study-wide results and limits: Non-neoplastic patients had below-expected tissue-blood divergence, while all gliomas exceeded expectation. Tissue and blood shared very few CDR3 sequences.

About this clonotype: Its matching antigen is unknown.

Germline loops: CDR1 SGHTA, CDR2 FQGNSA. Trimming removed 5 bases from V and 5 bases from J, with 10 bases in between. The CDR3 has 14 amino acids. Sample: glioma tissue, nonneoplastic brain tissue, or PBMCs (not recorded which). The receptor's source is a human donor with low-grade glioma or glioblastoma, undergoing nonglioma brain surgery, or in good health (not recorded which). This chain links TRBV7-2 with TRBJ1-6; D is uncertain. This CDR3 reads CASSNYGDNSPLHF. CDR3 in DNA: TGTGCCAGCAGCAACTACGGGGATAATTCACCCCTCCACTTT.